Listed here are 10 T cell receptor beta chains from one sample, sequenced in a study of shared clonotypes between healthy human individuals. Only in-frame clones appear in the TCRdb table, and some are missing; sequencing was by immunoSEQ multiplex PCR. The table shows about 2,100,000 clones, with more than 85% occurring only once. Cells designated naive CD8 were CD45RO-negative and were positively selected for CCR7, with terminally differentiated effector memory CD45RA+ cells excluded. Sample: naive CD8+ T cells from PBMCs. The receptors come from a man between 18 and 35 years old in good health. Some clones in this sample may be carry-over from other donors' samples.

The chain uses TRBV7-9 and TRBJ2-7; 7 bases line up with TRBD1. The CDR3 contains 16 residues. Unmatched junction bases numbered 12, after V lost 4 bases and J lost 3 bases. Germline V gene lookup returns CDR1 SEHNR and CDR2 FQNEAQ (reference sequence). CDR3 in amino acids: CASSSKLDRANYEQYF. The CDR3 DNA sequence: TGTGCCAGCAGCTCAAAACTAGACAGGGCAAACTACGAGCAGTACTTC.

V and J are TRBV7-9 and TRBJ2-5; D gene ambiguous. Germline CDR1 SEHNR, CDR2 FQNEAQ (reference sequence). This CDR3 comprises 13 residues. V was pared by 4 bases and J by 5 bases, with 11 bases between. This CDR3 reads CASSSNWKETQYF. The CDR3 coding sequence is TGTGCCAGCAGCTCAAACTGGAAGGAGACCCAGTACTTC.

The CDR3 coding sequence is TGTGCTAGTGGAAAGGACCTTGAGCAGTTCTTC. Translated, it gives CASGKDLEQFF. The rearrangement joins TRBV12-5 to TRBJ2-1, with D unresolved. The germline V and J ends were trimmed by 6 bases and 9 bases, with 9 bases remaining between them. The CDR3 is 11 residues long. Germline-derived CDR1 and CDR2 are LGHNT and FRNRAP.

V is TRBV7-9 and J is TRBJ2-7; 10 nucleotides match TRBD1. The V gene's germline CDR1 is SEHNR and CDR2 FQNEAQ (reference sequence). V lost 7 bases to trimming and J lost 6 bases; unmatched junction nucleotides: 21. This CDR3 region has 18 residues. The CDR3 reads CASTPKGARDRGRGEQYF. CDR3 nucleotides: TGTGCCAGCACCCCTAAGGGGGCCCGGGACAGGGGTCGTGGCGAGCAGTACTTC.

This clone was counted once. The chain joins TRBV4-1 to TRBJ1-2; a possible D gene is TRBD1 (6 bases). Germline V gene data show CDR1 as MGHRA and CDR2 as YSYEKL. The CDR3 length is 13 residues. V lost 2 bases and J 4 bases, leaving 8 bases between the germline ends. The chain's CDR3 is CASSQTQGYGYTF. The CDR3 DNA is TGCGCCAGCAGCCAAACACAGGGCTATGGCTACACCTTC.

The chain is built from TRBV5-4 and TRBJ2-2, with 9 bases that match TRBD2. The germline V gene has CDR1 SGHNT and CDR2 YYREEE (reference sequence). Germline trimming cut 0 bases from V and 2 bases from J; bases unmatched to any gene: 2. This CDR3 has 16 amino acids. The CDR3 loop reads CASSLASGVNTGELFF. CDR3 bases: TGTGCCAGCAGCTTGGCTAGCGGGGTTAACACCGGGGAGCTGTTTTTT.

The rearrangement joins TRBV9 to TRBJ2-5, with D perhaps given as TRBD1 or TRBD2 (5 bases each). V dropped 4 bases and J dropped 3 bases, with 13 bases sitting between them. This CDR3 is built from 14 residues. In germline, CDR1 is SGDLS, CDR2 YYNGEE. CDR3 residues: CASSNRDGKETQYF. CDR3 DNA sequence: TGTGCCAGCAGCAACCGGGACGGCAAAGAGACCCAGTACTTC.

The rearrangement links TRBV11-1 to TRBJ1-1; maybe TRBD1 (6 bases). Trimming pared 5 bases from V and 3 bases from J, leaving 13 bases between. The CDR3 loop spans 14 amino acids. Germline CDR1 and CDR2: SGHAT and FQDESV (reference sequence). The CDR3 region is CASSPRTAYTEAFF. The CDR3, as DNA: TGTGCCAGCAGCCCGCGGACAGCGTACACTGAAGCTTTCTTT.

J is TRBJ1-2 and V is TRBV29-1; D gene unclear. Germline CDR1 reads SQVTM; CDR2 reads ANQGSEA. CDR3 size: 11 residues. Between the trimmed V and J ends, which lost 6 bases and 5 bases, there was a span of 10 bases. The CDR3 reads CSVQASYGYTF. The CDR3 nucleotides are TGCAGCGTCCAGGCTAGTTATGGCTACACCTTC.

This chain uses TRBV2 with TRBJ1-2; perhaps TRBD1 as D (5 bases). V was trimmed by 4 bases and J by 4 bases, leaving 16 bases between them. This CDR3 contains 15 residues. Germline V CDR1 and CDR2: SNHLY, FYNNEI. The CDR3 sequence is CASSAQGRPGYGYTF. The CDR3 DNA is TGTGCCAGCAGTGCTCAGGGAAGGCCCGGCTATGGCTACACCTTC.